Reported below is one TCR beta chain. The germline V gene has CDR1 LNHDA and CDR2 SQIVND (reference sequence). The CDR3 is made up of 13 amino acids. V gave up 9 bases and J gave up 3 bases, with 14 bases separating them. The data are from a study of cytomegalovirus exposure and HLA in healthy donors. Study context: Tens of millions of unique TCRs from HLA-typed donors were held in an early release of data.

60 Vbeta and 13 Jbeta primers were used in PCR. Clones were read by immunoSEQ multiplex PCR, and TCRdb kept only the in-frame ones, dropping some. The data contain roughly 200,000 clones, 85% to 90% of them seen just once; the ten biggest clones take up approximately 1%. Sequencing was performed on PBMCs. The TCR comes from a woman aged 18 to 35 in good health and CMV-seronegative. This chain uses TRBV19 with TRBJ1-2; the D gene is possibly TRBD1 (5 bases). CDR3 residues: CASQGIQYYGYTF. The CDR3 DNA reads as TGTGCCAGCCAGGGTATTCAGTACTATGGCTACACCTTC.